This entry concerns a single T cell receptor beta chain. The antigen remains unidentified. One end of the junction is discordant with germline, which a read error may explain. The data originate from a study of beta chain features in type 1 diabetes. About the study: Examination of sorted cells across all samples involved about 100,000,000 cells. The study's findings and limits: Amplification by PCR could prefer shorter templates, with the same effect in patients and controls.

Expressed TCRB transcripts were sequenced because the entire RNA isolate underwent reverse transcription. TCRdb's copy holds only in-frame clones and misses some; the assay was immunoSEQ multiplex PCR. The profile covers 680,000 or so clones, with 15% to 18% appearing a single time and approximately 0.087% taken by the ten largest. This CDR3 has 14 amino acids. CDR1 and CDR2 (germline): SGHTA, FQGNSA. The chain uses TRBV7-2 and TRBJ1-1, with D perhaps matching TRBD1 (5 bases). The sequenced sample consisted of naive CD4+ T cells from blood. The TCR sequence derives from a man younger than 35 in good health. DNA of the CDR3: TGTGCCAGCAGCTTGGGCAGGGAATTGACTGGAGCTTTCTTT. Its translation: CASSLGRELTGAFF.